This T cell receptor (beta chain) was documented in a study of blood T cell repertoires in COVID-19. Study in general: Italy, Spain and the United States were the sources of the convalescent and acute COVID-19 samples.

Measured with immunoSEQ multiplex PCR; TCRdb has only the in-frame clones, and not every one. The data contain about 250,000 clones, roughly 90% of them singletons. The CDR3 has 17 residues. From germline, CDR1 is MGHDK and CDR2 SYGVNS. The V and J ends lost 2 bases and 1 base, in that order; junction bases with no gene match: 10. The clonotype comes from a middle-aged woman who had recovered from COVID-19. The sequenced sample consisted of peripheral blood. The V call is TRBV25-1, the J call TRBJ2-5, with 7 bases identical to TRBD1. The CDR3 protein is CASSELVGGYGQETQYF. CDR3 nucleotides: TGTGCCAGCAGTGAACTAGTAGGGGGCTATGGCCAAGAGACCCAGTACTTC.